The clone carrying this TCR beta chain was observed at least ten times. What it binds is not known. This sample was taken from a study of CD8 T cells in ankylosing spondylitis. General study results and limits: Apparently characteristic of ankylosing spondylitis blood was a TCR beta motif (roughly eight highly homologous variants).

The V end was cut by 6 bases, the J end by 11 bases, with 20 bases between. CDR1 and CDR2 (germline): MDHEN, SYDVKM. The CDR3 length is 15 residues. One entry per CDR3 protein results from TCRdb running MiXCR on the 5' RACE reads. The repertoire holds about 200,000 distinct CDR3 sequences, with 6% to 8% as singletons. The sequencing sample was made of blood, either unsorted or a sorted T cell fraction (not recorded which). The chain employs TRBV28 and TRBJ1-6; D is perhaps TRBD1 (5 bases). The sequence came from a male donor with ankylosing spondylitis. The CDR3 DNA follows: TGTGCCAGCAGCCGCCACAGGAACCCGGGGACACCCCTCCACTTT. Its protein is CASSRHRNPGTPLHF.